This T cell receptor beta chain was identified in a study of siplizumab effects on memory and regulatory T cells. General observations from the study: In siplizumab cultures, the suppressive function of proliferating Tregs remained unconfirmed.

With regard to this clone: Its antigen is unidentified.

Germline V gene data show CDR1 as SGHTA and CDR2 as FQGNSA. The CDR3 extends over 14 amino acids. V shed 5 bases and J shed 4 bases, with 14 bases lying between them. Produced via immunoSEQ multiplex PCR; TCRdb's table is partial and in-frame only. The sample gives more than 90,000 clones, roughly 91% of which show up once; more than 10% is in the top ten. The TCR was taken from a human donor in good health. The source material was non-Treg CD4+ T cells sorted from blood. The chain uses TRBV7-2 and TRBJ1-1, with a weak D call TRBD1 (5 bases). The CDR3 nucleotides read TGTGCCAGCAGCACAACAGGAGGGAGCACTGAAGCTTTCTTT. It translates to CASSTTGGSTEAFF. Based on the CDR3 plus reference TRBV7-2 and TRBJ1-1, the full variable domain is GAGVSQSPSNKVTEKGKDVELRCDPISGHTALYWYRQSLGQGLEFLIYFQGNSAPDKSGLPSDRFSAERTGGSVSTLTIQRTQQEDSAVYLCASSTTGGSTEAFFGQGTRLTVV.